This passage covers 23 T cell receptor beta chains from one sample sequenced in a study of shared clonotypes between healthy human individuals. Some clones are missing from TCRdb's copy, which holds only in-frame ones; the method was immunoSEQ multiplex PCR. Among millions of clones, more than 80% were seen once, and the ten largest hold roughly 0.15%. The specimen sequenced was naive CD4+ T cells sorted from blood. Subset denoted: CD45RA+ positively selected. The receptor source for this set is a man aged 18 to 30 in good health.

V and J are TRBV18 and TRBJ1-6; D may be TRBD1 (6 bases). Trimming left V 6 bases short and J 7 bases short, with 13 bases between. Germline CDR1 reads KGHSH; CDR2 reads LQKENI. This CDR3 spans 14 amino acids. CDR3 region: CASSTGTINSPLHF. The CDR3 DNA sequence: TGTGCCAGCTCTACCGGGACAATCAATTCACCCCTCCACTTT.

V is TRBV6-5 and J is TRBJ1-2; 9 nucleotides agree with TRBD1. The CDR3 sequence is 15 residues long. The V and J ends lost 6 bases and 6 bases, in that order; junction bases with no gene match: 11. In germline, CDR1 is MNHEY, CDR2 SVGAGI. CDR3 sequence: CASSYGGQGIDGYTF. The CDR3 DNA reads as TGTGCCAGCAGCTACGGGGGACAGGGCATCGATGGCTACACCTTC.

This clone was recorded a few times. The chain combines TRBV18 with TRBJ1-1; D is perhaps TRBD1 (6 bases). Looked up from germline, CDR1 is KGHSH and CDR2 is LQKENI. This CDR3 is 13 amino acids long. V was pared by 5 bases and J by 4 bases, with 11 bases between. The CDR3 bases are TGTGCCAGCTCAGGGGGCGCGGGCACTGAAGCTTTCTTT. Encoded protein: CASSGGAGTEAFF.

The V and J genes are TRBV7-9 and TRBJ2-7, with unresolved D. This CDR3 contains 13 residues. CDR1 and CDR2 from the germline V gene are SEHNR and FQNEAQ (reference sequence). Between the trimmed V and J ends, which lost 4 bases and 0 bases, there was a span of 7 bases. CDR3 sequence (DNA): TGTGCCAGCAGCTGGCCTAACTCCTACGAGCAGTACTTC. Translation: CASSWPNSYEQYF.

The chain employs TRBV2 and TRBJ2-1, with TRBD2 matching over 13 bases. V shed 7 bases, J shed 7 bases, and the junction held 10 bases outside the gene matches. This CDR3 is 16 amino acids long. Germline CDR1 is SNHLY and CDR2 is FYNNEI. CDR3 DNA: TGTGCCAGCACTGAGGCCGGACTAGCGGGAGATAATGAGCAGTTCTTC. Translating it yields CASTEAGLAGDNEQFF.

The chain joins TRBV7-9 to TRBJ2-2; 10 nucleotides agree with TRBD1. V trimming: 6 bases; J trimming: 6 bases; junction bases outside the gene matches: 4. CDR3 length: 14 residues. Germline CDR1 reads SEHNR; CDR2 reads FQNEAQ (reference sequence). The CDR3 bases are TGTGCCAGCAGGGGGACAGGGGAATCCGGGGAGCTGTTTTTT. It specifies CASRGTGESGELFF.

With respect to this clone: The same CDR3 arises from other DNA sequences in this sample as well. The CDR3 region is CASSPGSSSGNTIYF. Written as DNA, the CDR3 is TGTGCCAGCTCACCCGGAAGTTCCTCTGGAAACACCATATATTTT. J is TRBJ1-3 and V is TRBV18, with D uncertain. The V and J ends lost 3 bases and 0 bases respectively, with 9 bases between them. Germline values: CDR1 KGHSH, CDR2 LQKENI. The CDR3 extends over 15 amino acids.

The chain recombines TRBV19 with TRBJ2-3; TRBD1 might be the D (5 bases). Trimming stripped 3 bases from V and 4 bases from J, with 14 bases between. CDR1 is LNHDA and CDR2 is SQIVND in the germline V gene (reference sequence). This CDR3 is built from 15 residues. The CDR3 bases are TGTGCCAGTAGTATCGTTTCAGGGTACGCAGATACGCAGTATTTT. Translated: CASSIVSGYADTQYF.

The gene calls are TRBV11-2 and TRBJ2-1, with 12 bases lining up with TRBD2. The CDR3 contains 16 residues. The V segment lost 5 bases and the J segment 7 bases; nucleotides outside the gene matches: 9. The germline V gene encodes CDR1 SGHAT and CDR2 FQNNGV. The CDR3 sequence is CASSQSTSGGLNEQFF. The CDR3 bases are TGTGCCAGCAGCCAGTCGACTAGCGGGGGCCTAAATGAGCAGTTCTTC.

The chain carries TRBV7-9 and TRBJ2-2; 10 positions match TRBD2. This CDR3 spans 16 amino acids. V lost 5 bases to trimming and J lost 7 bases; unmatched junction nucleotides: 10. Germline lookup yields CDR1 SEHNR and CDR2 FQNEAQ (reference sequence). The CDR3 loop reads CASSPSGTSVIGELFF. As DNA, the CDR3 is TGTGCCAGCAGCCCATCGGGGACTAGCGTCATCGGGGAGCTGTTTTTT. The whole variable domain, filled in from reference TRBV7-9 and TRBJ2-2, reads DTGVSQNPRHKITKRGQNVTFRCDPISEHNRLYWYRQTLGQGPEFLTYFQNEAQLEKSRLLSDRFSAERPKGSFSTLEIQRTEQGDSAMYLCASSPSGTSVIGELFFGEGSRLTVL.

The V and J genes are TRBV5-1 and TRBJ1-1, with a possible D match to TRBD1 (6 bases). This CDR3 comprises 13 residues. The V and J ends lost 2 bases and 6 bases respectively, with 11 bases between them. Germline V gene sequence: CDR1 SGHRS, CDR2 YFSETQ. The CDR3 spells CASSFQGIPEAFF. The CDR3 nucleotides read TGCGCCAGCAGCTTTCAGGGGATTCCTGAAGCTTTCTTT. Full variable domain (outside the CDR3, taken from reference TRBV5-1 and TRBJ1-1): KAGVTQTPRYLIKTRGQQVTLSCSPISGHRSVSWYQQTPGQGLQFLFEYFSETQRNKGNFPGRFSGRQFSNSRSEMNVSTLELGDSALYLCASSFQGIPEAFFGQGTRLTVV.

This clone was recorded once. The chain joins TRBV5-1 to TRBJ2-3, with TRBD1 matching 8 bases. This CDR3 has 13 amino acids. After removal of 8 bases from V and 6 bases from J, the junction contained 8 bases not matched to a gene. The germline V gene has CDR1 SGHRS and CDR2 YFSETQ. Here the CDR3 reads CASMDRDGDTQYF. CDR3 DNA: TGCGCCAGTATGGACAGGGATGGCGATACGCAGTATTTT.

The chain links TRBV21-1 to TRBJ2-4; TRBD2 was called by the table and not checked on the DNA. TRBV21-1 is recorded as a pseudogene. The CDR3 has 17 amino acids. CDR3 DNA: TGTGCCAGCAGCAAAGTGGGGGGGAGAATAGCCAAAAACATTCAGTACTTC. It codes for CASSKVGGRIAKNIQYF.

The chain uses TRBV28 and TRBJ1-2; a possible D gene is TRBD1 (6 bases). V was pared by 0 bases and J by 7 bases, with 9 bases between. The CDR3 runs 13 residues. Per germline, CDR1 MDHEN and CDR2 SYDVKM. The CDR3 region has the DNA TGTGCCAGCAGTTTATGGGCAGGGGTTGGCTACACCTTC. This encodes CASSLWAGVGYTF.

The CDR3 here is CASSEGRIYGYTF. CDR3 sequence (DNA): TGTGCCAGCAGTGAAGGACGGATCTATGGCTACACCTTC. This chain uses TRBV2 with TRBJ1-2; D not resolved. The V gene's germline CDR1 is SNHLY and CDR2 FYNNEI. CDR3 size: 13 residues. With 1 base removed from V and 4 bases from J, the gap between germline ends came to 7 bases.

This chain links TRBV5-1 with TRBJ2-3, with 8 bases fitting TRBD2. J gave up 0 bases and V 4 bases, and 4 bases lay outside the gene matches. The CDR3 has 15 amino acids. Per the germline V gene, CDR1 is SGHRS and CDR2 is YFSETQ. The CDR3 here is CASSQTSASTDTQYF. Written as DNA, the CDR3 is TGCGCCAGCAGCCAGACTAGCGCTAGCACAGATACGCAGTATTTT.

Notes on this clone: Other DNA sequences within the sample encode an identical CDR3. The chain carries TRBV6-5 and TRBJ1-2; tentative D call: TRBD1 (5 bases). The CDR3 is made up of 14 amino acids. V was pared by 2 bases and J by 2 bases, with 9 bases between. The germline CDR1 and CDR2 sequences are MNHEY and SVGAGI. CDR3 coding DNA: TGTGCCAGCAGTTACGGGACGCCCAACTATGGCTACACCTTC. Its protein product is CASSYGTPNYGYTF.

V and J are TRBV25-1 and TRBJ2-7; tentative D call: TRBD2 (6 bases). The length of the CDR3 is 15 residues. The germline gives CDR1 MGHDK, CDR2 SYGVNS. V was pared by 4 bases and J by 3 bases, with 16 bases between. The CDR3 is CASSGPGGEHYEQYF. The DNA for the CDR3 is TGTGCCAGCAGTGGGCCCGGGGGAGAGCACTACGAGCAGTACTTC.

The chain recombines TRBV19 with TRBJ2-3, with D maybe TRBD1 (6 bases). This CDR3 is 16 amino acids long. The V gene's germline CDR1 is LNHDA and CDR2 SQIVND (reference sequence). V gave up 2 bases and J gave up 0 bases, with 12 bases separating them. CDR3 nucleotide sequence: TGTGCCAGTAGTATAATAAGCAGGGGTAGCACAGATACGCAGTATTTT. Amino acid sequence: CASSIISRGSTDTQYF. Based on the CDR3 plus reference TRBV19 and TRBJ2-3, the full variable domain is DGGITQSPKYLFRKEGQNVTLSCEQNLNHDAMYWYRQDPGQGLRLIYYSQIVNDFQKGDIAEGYSVSREKKESFPLTVTSAQKNPTAFYLCASSIISRGSTDTQYFGPGTRLTVL.

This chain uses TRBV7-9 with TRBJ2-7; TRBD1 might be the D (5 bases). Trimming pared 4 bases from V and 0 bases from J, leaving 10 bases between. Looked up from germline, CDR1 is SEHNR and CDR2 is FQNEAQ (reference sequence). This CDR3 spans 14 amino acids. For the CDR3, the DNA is TGTGCCAGCAGCTCCGTCGACAGCTCCTACGAGCAGTACTTC. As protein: CASSSVDSSYEQYF.

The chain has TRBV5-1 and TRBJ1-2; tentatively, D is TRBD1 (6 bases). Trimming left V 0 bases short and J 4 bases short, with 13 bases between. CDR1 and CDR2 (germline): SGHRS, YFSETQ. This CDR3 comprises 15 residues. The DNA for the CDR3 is TGCGCCAGCAGCTTGGGGGTCGCAGGGGCCTATGGCTACACCTTC. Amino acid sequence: CASSLGVAGAYGYTF.

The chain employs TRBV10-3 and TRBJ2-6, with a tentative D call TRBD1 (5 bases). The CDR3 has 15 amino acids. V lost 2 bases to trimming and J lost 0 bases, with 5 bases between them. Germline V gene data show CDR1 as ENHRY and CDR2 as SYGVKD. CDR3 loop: CAISEGASGANVLTF. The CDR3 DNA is TGTGCCATCAGTGAGGGGGCCTCTGGGGCCAACGTCCTGACTTTC.

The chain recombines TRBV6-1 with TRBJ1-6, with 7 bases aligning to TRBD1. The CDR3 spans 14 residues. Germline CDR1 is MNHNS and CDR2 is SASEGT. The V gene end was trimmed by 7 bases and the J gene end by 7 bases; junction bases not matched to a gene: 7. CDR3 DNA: TGTGCCAGCAAAGAGACAGGGCCGAATTCACCCCTCCACTTT. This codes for CASKETGPNSPLHF.